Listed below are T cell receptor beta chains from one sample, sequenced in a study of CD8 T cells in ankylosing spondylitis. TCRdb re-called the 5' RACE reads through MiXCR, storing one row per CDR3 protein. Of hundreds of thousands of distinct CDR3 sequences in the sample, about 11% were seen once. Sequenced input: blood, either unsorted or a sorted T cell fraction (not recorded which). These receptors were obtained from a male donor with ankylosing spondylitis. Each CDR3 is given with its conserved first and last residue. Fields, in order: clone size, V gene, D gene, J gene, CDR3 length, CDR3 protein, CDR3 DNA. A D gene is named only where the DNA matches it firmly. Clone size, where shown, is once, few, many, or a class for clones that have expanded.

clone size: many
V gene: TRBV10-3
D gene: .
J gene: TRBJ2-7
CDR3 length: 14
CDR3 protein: CAISSAPGVYEQYF
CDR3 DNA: TGTGCCATTTCGAGCGCCCCAGGAGTCTACGAGCAGTACTTC

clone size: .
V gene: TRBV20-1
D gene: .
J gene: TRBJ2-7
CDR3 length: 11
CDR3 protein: CSGLLSYEQYF
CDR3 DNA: TGCAGCGGACTTCTTTCCTACGAGCAGTACTTC

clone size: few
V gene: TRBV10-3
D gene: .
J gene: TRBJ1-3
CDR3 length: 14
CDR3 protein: CAIRKTGPGNTIYF
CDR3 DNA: TGTGCCATCCGAAAGACAGGACCTGGAAACACCATATATTTT

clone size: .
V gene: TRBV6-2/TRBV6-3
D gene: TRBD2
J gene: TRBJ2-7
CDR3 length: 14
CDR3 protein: CASSSSGTSYEQYF
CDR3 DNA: TGTGCCAGCAGTTCCAGCGGGACCTCCTACGAGCAGTACTTC

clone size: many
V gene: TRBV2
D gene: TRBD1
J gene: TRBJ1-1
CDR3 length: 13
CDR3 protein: CASSYDRDTEAFF
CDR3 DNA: TGTGCCAGCAGCTACGACAGGGACACTGAAGCTTTCTTT

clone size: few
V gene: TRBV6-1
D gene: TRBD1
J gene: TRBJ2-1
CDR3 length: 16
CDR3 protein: CASSQNRDSFYNEQFF
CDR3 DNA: TGTGCCAGCAGCCAAAACCGGGACAGCTTCTACAATGAGCAGTTCTTC

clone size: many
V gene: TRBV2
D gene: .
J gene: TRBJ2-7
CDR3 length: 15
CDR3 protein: CASSEYLGGNYEQYF
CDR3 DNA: TGTGCCAGCAGTGAATACCTTGGGGGGAATTATGAGCAGTACTTC

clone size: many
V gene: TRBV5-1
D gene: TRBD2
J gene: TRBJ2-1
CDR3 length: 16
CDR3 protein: CASSPRTSGSTSLQFF
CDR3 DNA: TGCGCCAGCAGCCCCCGGACTAGCGGGAGTACCTCCCTCCAGTTCTTC

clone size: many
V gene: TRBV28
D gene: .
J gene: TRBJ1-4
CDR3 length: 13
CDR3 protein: CASSGQFSEKLFF
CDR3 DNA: TGTGCCAGCAGTGGACAGTTTTCTGAAAAACTGTTTTTT

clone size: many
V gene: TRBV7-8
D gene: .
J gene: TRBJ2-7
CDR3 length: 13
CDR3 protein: CASSLEIHYEQYF
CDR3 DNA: TGTGCCAGCAGCTTAGAGATACACTACGAGCAGTACTTC

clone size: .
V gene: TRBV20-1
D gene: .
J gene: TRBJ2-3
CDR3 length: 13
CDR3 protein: CSAGGAHTDTQYF
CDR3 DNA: TGCAGTGCTGGTGGCGCGCACACAGATACGCAGTATTTT

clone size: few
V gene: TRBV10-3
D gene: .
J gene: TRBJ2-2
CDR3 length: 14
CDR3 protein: CATSTGTRAGELFF
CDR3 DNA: TGTGCCACCTCCACAGGGACCCGGGCCGGGGAGCTGTTTTTT

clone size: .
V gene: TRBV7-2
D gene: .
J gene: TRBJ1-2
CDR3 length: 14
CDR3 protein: CASSRGGENYGYTF
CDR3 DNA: TGTGCCAGCAGCCGTGGGGGCGAAAACTATGGCTACACCTTC

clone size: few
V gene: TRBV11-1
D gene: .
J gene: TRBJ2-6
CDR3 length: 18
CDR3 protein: CASSRGLMTSSGANVLTF
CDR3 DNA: TGTGCCAGCAGCAGAGGACTCATGACTAGCTCTGGGGCCAACGTCCTGACTTTC

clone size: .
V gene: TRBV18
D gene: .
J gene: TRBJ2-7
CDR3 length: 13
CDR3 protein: CASSPRALWEQYF
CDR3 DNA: TGTGCCAGCTCACCTAGGGCGCTTTGGGAGCAGTACTTC

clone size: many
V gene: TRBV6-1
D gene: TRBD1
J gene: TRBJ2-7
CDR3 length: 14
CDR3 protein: CASSIRDRGYEQYF
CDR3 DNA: TGTGCCAGCTCAATCCGGGACAGGGGCTACGAGCAGTACTTC

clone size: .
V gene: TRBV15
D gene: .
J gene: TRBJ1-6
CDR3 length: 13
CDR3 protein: CATSPSYNSPLHF
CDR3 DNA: TGTGCCACCAGCCCCTCCTATAATTCACCCCTCCACTTT

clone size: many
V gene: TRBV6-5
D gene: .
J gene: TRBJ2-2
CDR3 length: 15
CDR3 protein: CASSYSGANTGELFF
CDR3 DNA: TGTGCCAGCAGTTACTCGGGGGCGAACACCGGGGAGCTGTTTTTT

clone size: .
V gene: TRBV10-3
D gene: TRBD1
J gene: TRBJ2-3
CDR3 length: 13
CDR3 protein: CATAGTGADTQYF
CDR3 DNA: TGTGCCACCGCCGGGACAGGGGCAGATACGCAGTATTTT

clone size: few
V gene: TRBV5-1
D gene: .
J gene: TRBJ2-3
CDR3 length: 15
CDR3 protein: CASRGGTPAGDTQYF
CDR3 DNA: TGCGCCAGCAGAGGCGGGACACCTGCGGGAGATACGCAGTATTTT

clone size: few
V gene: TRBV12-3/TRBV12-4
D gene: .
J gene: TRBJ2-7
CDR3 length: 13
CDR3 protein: CASSLGSWGEQYF
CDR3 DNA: TGTGCCAGCAGTTTAGGTTCCTGGGGCGAGCAGTACTTC

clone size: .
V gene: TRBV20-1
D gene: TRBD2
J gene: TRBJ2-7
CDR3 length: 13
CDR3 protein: CSAGLALGYEQYF
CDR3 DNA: TGCAGTGCCGGACTAGCGCTTGGCTACGAGCAGTACTTC

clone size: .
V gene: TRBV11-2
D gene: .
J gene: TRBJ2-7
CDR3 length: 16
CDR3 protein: CASSTGPFGGPYEQYF
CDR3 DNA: TGTGCCAGCAGCACGGGGCCGTTCGGAGGACCCTACGAGCAGTACTTC

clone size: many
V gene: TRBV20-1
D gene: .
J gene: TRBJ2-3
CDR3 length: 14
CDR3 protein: CSAEEKADTDTQYF
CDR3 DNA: TGCAGTGCTGAAGAGAAGGCAGACACAGATACGCAGTATTTT

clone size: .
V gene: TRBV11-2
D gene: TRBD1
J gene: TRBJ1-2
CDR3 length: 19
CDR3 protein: CALRTSPSRGDRTNYGYTF
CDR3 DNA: TGTGCCCTCAGGACCAGCCCTTCGCGGGGGGACAGAACTAACTATGGCTACACCTTC

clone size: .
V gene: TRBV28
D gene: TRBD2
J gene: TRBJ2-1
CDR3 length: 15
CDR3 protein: CASSTLAGVSDEQFF
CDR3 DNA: TGTGCCAGCAGTACCTTGGCGGGAGTGAGTGATGAGCAGTTCTTC

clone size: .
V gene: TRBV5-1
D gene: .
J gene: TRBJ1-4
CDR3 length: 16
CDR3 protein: CASSHPRDTSNEKLFF
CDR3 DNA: TGCGCCAGCAGCCACCCGAGGGACACCTCTAATGAAAAACTGTTTTTT

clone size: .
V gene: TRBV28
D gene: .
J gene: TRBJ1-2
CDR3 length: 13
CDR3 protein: CASSPGEGYGYTF
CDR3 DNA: TGTGCCAGCAGTCCGGGGGAAGGCTATGGCTACACCTTC

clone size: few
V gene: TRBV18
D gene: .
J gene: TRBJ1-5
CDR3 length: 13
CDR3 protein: CASSRDRLQPQHF
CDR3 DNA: TGTGCCAGCTCACGAGACAGGCTTCAGCCCCAGCATTTT

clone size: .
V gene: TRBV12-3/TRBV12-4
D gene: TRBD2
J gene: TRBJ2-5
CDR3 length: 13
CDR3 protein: CASRNQGGETQYF
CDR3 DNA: TGTGCCAGCAGAAACCAGGGAGGGGAGACCCAGTACTTC

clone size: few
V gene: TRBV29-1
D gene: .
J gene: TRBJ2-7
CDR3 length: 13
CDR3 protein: CSVGGVGIYEQYF
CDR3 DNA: TGCAGCGTGGGCGGGGTGGGGATTTACGAGCAGTACTTC

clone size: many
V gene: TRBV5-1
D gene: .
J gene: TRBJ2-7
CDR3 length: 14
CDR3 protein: CASSRGGGDHEQYF
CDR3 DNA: TGCGCCAGCAGCAGGGGAGGAGGAGACCACGAGCAGTACTTC

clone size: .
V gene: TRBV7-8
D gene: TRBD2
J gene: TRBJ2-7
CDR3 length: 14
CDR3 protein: CASSLTGRGYEQYF
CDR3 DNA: TGTGCCAGCAGCTTAACCGGGAGGGGCTACGAGCAGTACTTC

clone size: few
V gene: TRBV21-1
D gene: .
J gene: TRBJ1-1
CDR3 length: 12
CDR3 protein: CASSKVNTEAFF
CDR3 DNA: TGTGCCAGCAGCAAGGTGAACACTGAAGCTTTCTTT

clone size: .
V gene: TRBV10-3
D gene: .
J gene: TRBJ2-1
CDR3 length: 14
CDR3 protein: CAISDAISYNEQFF
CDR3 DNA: TGTGCCATCAGTGATGCCATCTCCTACAATGAGCAGTTCTTC

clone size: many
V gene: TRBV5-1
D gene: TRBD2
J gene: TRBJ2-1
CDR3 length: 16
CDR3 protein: CASSLGTSGTYNEQFF
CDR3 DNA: TGCGCCAGCAGCTTGGGGACTAGCGGTACCTACAATGAGCAGTTCTTC

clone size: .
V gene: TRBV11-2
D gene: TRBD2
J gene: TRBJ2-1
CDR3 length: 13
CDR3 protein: CASDRGGYNEQFF
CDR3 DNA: TGTGCCAGCGACCGGGGGGGCTACAATGAGCAGTTCTTC

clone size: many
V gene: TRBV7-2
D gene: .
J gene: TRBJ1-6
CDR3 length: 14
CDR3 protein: CASSWDGINSPLHF
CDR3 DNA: TGTGCCAGCAGCTGGGACGGGATCAATTCACCCCTCCACTTT

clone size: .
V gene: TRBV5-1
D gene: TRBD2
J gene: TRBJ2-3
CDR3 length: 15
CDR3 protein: CAIRGGSGDTDTQYF
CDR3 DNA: TGCGCCATCAGGGGAGGTAGCGGGGACACAGATACGCAGTATTTT

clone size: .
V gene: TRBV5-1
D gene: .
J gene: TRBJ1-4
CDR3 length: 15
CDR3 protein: CASSLGPLSNEKLFF
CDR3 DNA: TGCGCCAGCAGCTTGGGTCCGCTGTCTAATGAAAAACTGTTTTTT

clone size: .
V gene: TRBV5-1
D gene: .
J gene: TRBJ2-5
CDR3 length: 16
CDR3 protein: CASSSNRVGAKETQYF
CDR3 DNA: TGCGCCAGCAGCTCGAACAGGGTTGGAGCGAAAGAGACCCAGTACTTC

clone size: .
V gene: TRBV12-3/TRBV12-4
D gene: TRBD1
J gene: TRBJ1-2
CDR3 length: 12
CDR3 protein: CASCPPGGGYTF
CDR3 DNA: TGTGCCAGCTGCCCCCCAGGGGGGGGCTACACCTTC

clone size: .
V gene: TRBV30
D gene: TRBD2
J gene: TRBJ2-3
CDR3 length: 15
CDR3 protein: CAWGGTSGSTDTQYF
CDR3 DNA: TGTGCCTGGGGGGGGACTAGCGGGAGTACAGATACGCAGTATTTT

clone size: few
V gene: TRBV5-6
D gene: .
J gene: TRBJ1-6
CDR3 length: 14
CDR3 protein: CASSLDSKNSPLHF
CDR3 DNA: TGTGCCAGCAGCTTAGACAGCAAGAATTCACCCCTCCACTTT

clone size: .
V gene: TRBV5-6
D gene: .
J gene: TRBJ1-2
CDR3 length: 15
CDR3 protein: CASSLEGQHNYGYTF
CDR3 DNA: TGTGCCAGCAGCCTGGAGGGGCAGCACAACTATGGCTACACCTTC

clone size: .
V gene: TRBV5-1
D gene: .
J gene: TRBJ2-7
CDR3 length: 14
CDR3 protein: CASSDLERAYEQYF
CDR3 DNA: TGCGCCAGCAGCGATTTAGAAAGAGCGTACGAGCAGTACTTC

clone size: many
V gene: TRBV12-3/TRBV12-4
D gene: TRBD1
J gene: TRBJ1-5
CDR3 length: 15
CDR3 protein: CASSFFQGGHQPQHF
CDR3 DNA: TGTGCCAGCAGTTTCTTCCAGGGGGGACATCAGCCCCAGCATTTT

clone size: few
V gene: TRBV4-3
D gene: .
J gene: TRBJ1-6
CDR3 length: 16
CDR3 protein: CASSPQGTTDNSPLHF
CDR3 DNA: TGCGCCAGCAGCCCACAAGGAACTACGGATAATTCACCCCTCCACTTT

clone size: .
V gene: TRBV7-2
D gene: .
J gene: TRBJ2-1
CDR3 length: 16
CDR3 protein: CASTSRTRGTYNEQFF
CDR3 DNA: TGTGCCAGCACCTCCCGCACCAGGGGAACCTACAATGAGCAGTTCTTC

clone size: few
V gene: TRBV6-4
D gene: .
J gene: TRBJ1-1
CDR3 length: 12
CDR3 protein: CASGGGNTEAFF
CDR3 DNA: TGTGCCTCCGGGGGGGGGAACACTGAAGCTTTCTTT

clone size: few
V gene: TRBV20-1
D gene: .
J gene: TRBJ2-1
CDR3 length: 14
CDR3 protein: CSAKGNLPGDEQFF
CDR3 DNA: TGCAGTGCCAAGGGGAACCTTCCCGGGGATGAGCAGTTCTTC

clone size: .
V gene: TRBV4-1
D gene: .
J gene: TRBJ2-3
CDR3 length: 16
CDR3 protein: CASSPRRTASTDTQYF
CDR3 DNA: TGCGCCAGCAGCCCTAGAAGGACAGCTAGCACAGATACGCAGTATTTT

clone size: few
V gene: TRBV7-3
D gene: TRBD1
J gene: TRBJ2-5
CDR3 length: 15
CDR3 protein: CASSTGSGQLETQYF
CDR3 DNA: TGTGCCAGCAGCACTGGTTCGGGACAGCTGGAGACCCAGTACTTC

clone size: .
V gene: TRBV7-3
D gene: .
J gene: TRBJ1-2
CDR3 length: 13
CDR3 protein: CASSSGMTYGYTF
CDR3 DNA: TGTGCCAGCAGCTCCGGGATGACATATGGCTACACCTTC